Listed here is a single T cell receptor beta chain. TCRdb's table, derived via immunoSEQ multiplex PCR, lists solely in-frame clones and lacks some. This sample carries about 82,000 clones, under 90% of them seen once, and the ten largest clones take around 12%. The data stem from a study of blood T cell repertoires in COVID-19. This CDR3 region has 14 residues. Germline loops: CDR1 ENHRY, CDR2 SYGVKD. Between the trimmed V and J ends, which lost 10 bases and 2 bases, there was a span of 14 bases. The chain couples TRBV10-3 to TRBJ2-2; maybe TRBD1 (6 bases). The specimen was peripheral blood. This sequence originates from a middle-aged woman with active or convalescent COVID-19. As DNA, the CDR3 is TGTGCCACTGAACAGGGTTTTAACACCGGGGAGCTGTTTTTT. This codes for CATEQGFNTGELFF.